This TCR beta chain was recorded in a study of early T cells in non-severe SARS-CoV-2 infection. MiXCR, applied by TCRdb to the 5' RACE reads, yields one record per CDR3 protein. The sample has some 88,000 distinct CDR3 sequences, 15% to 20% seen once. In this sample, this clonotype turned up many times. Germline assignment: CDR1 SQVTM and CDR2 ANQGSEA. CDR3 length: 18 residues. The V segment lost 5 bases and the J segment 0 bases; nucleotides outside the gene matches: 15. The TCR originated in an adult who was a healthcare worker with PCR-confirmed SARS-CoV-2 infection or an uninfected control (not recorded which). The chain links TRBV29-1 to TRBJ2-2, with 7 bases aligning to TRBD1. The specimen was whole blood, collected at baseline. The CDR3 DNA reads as TGCAGCGTTCAAGGGGGCGGATGGGGGATTTCGAACACCGGGGAGCTGTTTTTT. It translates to CSVQGGGWGISNTGELFF.